The 11 T cell receptor beta chains below come from one sample, sequenced in a study of patients and donors after allogeneic stem cell transplantation. TCRdb reprocessed the RT-PCR reads via MiXCR and lists one record per CDR3 protein. In the table there are 95,000 to 120,000 distinct CDR3 sequences, approximately 40% of which are singletons. The material sequenced was blood, either unsorted or a sorted T cell fraction (not recorded which). The receptors derive from a human donor who was either an allogeneic HSCT recipient or a stem cell or donor lymphocyte infusion donor (not recorded which). It is not recorded whose cells these are; they may come from a transplant donor.

The genes are TRBV12-3 or TRBV12-4 and TRBJ2-1; D not certain. Trimming took 0 bases from V and 7 from J, leaving 16 bases between them. The CDR3 consists of 16 residues. The CDR3 reads CASSLARGPLGNEQFF. For the CDR3, the DNA is TGTGCCAGCAGTTTAGCTCGTGGACCCTTGGGGAATGAGCAGTTCTTC.

This clonotype was picked up a small number of times. The CDR3 DNA reads as TGTGCCAGCAGCTTAGGATTCTTGGGCGCTTACGAGCAGTACTTC. It specifies CASSLGFLGAYEQYF. V usage is TRBV7-9 and J usage is TRBJ2-7; no reliable D call. Germline values: CDR1 SEHNR, CDR2 FQNEAQ (reference sequence). The CDR3 runs 15 residues. The V end was cut by 1 base, the J end by 4 bases, with 14 bases between.

This clonotype has more than one count but fewer than ten. The chain couples TRBV20-1 to TRBJ2-4; 8 bases match TRBD1. The CDR3 consists of 16 residues. Germline CDR1 DFQATT, CDR2 SNEGSKA (reference sequence). Unmatched junction bases numbered 15, after V lost 4 bases and J lost 7 bases. As DNA, the CDR3 is TGCAGTGCTAATCCCGACAGGGGCCTCTATAGGAACATTCAGTACTTC. This gives the protein CSANPDRGLYRNIQYF.

This clonotype was observed a few times. The chain joins TRBV12-3 or TRBV12-4 to TRBJ2-5, with 8 positions matching TRBD2. This CDR3 spans 14 amino acids. Trimming at V came to 4 bases and at J to 5 bases, leaving 6 bases not matched to a gene. CDR3 residues: CASSSGLVMETQYF. CDR3 coding DNA: TGTGCCAGCAGTTCGGGACTAGTGATGGAGACCCAGTACTTC.

The chain is built from TRBV20-1 and TRBJ2-1, with a possible D match to TRBD2 (6 bases). V shed 0 bases and J shed 4 bases, with 13 bases lying between them. This CDR3 contains 15 residues. The germline CDR1 and CDR2 sequences are DFQATT and SNEGSKA (reference sequence). For the CDR3, the DNA is TGCAGTGCTAGAGATTTGGAGGGCGCTTACAATGAGCAGTTCTTC. Its translation: CSARDLEGAYNEQFF.

The chain joins TRBV5-1 to TRBJ2-2; D is unclear. This CDR3 has 12 residues. The V gene's germline CDR1 is SGHRS and CDR2 YFSETQ. The V and J ends lost 0 bases and 7 bases respectively, with 4 bases between them. In nucleotides, the CDR3 is TGCGCCAGCAGCTTGGATGGCGGGGAGCTGTTTTTT. As protein: CASSLDGGELFF.

This clonotype was counted at least ten times. This sequence joins TRBV15 and TRBJ2-3; 8 positions match TRBD1. CDR1 LNHNV and CDR2 YYDKDF come from the germline V gene (reference sequence). Trimming at V came to 1 base and at J to 2 bases, leaving 8 bases not matched to a gene. This CDR3 has 17 amino acids. The CDR3 reads CATSRGWTGWNTDTQYF. Here the CDR3 DNA reads TGTGCCACCAGCAGAGGGTGGACAGGGTGGAACACAGATACGCAGTATTTT.

This chain joins TRBV20-1 and TRBJ1-1; D possibly corresponds to TRBD1 (6 bases). The V gene's germline CDR1 is DFQATT and CDR2 SNEGSKA (reference sequence). This CDR3 is 14 amino acids long. The germline V and J ends were trimmed by 5 bases and 2 bases, with 15 bases remaining between them. CDR3 sequence: CSAVSGQLNTEAFF. The CDR3 DNA follows: TGCAGTGCTGTTTCGGGACAATTAAACACTGAAGCTTTCTTT.

The V and J genes are TRBV2 and TRBJ1-2; 10 bases align to TRBD1. The CDR3 has 12 amino acids. Germline V CDR1 and CDR2: SNHLY, FYNNEI. V lost 11 bases, J lost 7 bases, and 7 bases stayed unmatched. The CDR3 nucleotides read TGTGCCGGGGGACAGGGGAGGAGTGGCTACACCTTC. Translated: CAGGQGRSGYTF.

The gene calls are TRBV29-1 and TRBJ2-5; 7 bases agree with TRBD1. Germline V gives CDR1 SQVTM, CDR2 ANQGSEA. With V trimmed by 3 bases and J by 2 bases, 6 bases remained unmatched. CDR3 size: 14 residues. CDR3 sequence reads: CSVDRDRSQETQYF. The CDR3 DNA sequence: TGCAGCGTTGACCGGGACAGAAGTCAAGAGACCCAGTACTTC.

The chain joins TRBV28 to TRBJ2-2, with D uncertain. The V end was cut by 3 bases, the J end by 0 bases, with 8 bases between. The germline V gene encodes CDR1 MDHEN and CDR2 SYDVKM. The CDR3 sequence is 15 residues long. The CDR3 here is CASSLWPANTGELFF. The DNA of the CDR3 is TGTGCCAGCAGTTTGTGGCCCGCGAACACCGGGGAGCTGTTTTTT.